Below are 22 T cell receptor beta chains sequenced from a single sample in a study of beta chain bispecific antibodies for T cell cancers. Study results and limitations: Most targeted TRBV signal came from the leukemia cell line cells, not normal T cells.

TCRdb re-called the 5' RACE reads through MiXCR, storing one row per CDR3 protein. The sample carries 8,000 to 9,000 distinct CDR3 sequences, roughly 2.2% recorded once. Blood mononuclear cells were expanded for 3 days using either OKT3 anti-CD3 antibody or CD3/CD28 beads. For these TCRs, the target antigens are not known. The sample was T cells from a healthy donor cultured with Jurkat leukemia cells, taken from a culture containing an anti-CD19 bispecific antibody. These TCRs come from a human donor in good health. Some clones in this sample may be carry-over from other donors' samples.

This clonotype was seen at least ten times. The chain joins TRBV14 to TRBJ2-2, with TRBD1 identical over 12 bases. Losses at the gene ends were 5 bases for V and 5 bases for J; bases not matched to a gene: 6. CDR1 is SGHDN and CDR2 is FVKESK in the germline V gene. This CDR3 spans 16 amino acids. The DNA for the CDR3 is TGTGCCAGCAGCGTGGGGACAGGGGGCCGGACCGGGGAGCTGTTTTTT. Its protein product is CASSVGTGGRTGELFF. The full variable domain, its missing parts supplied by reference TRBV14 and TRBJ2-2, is EAGVTQFPSHSVIEKGQTVTLRCDPISGHDNLYWYRRVMGKEIKFLLHFVKESKQDESGMPNNRFLAERTGGTYSTLKVQPAELEDSGVYFCASSVGTGGRTGELFFGEGSRLTVL.

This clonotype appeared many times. The CDR3 DNA reads as TGCAGCGTGAGGGCCGGGGGCAGGATAAACACTGAAGCTTTCTTT. Amino acids: CSVRAGGRINTEAFF. This chain joins TRBV29-1 and TRBJ1-1; D is possibly TRBD1 (6 bases). The V end was cut by 6 bases, the J end by 2 bases, with 19 bases between. From germline, CDR1 is SQVTM and CDR2 ANQGSEA. CDR3 length equals 15 residues.

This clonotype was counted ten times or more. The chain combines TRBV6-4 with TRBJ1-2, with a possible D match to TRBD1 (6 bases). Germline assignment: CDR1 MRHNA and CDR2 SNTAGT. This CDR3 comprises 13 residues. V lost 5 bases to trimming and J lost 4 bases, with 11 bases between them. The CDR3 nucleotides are TGTGCCAGCAGTCAACAGGGAGGCTATGGCTACACCTTC. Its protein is CASSQQGGYGYTF.

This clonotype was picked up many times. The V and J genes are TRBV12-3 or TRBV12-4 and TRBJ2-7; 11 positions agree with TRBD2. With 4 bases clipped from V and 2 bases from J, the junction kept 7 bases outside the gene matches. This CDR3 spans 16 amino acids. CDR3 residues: CASSYHWTSGPYEQYF. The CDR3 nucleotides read TGTGCCAGCAGTTACCATTGGACTAGCGGGCCCTACGAGCAGTACTTC.

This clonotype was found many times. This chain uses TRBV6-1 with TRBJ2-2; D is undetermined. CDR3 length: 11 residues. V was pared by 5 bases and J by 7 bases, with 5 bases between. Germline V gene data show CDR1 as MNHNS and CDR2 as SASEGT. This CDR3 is CASSYVGELFF. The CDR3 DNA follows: TGTGCCAGCAGTTACGTCGGGGAGCTGTTTTTT.

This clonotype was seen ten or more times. Here the CDR3 DNA reads TGCGCCAGCAGCCCGGCGGGGGGAGGTGAGCAGTTCTTC. Protein sequence: CASSPAGGGEQFF. The chain links TRBV5-1 to TRBJ2-1; 8 positions match TRBD2. Germline V CDR1 and CDR2: SGHRS, YFSETQ. V dropped 4 bases and J dropped 9; count of bases not matched to a gene: 6. This CDR3 region has 13 residues.

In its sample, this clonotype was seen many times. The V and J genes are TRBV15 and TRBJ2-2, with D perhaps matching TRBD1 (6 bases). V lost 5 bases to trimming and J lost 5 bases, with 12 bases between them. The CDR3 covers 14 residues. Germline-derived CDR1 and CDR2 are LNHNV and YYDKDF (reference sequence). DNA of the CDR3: TGTGCCACCAGCCCCAGGGGATCTACCGGGGAGCTGTTTTTT. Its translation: CATSPRGSTGELFF.

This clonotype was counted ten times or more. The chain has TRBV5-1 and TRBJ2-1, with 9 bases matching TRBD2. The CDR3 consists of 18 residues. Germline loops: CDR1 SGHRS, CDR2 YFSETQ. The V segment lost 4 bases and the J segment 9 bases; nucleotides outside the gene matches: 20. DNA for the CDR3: TGCGCCAGCAGCCAACCCAAATTCCCCGGACTAGCGTTCACTGAGCAGTTCTTC. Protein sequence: CASSQPKFPGLAFTEQFF.

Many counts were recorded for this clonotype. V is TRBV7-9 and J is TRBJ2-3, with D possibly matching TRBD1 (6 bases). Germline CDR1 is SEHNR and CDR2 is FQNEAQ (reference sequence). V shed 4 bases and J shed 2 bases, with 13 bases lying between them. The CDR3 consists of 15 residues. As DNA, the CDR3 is TGTGCCAGCAGCTCCATACAGGGCTTCACAGATACGCAGTATTTT. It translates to CASSSIQGFTDTQYF.

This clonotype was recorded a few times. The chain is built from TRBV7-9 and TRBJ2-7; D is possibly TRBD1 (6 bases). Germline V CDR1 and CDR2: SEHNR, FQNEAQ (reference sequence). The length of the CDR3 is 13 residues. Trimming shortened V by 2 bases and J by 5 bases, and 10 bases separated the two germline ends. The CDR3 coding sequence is TGTGCCAGCAGCTTATGGGGGCGGGACGAGCAGTACTTC. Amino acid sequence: CASSLWGRDEQYF.

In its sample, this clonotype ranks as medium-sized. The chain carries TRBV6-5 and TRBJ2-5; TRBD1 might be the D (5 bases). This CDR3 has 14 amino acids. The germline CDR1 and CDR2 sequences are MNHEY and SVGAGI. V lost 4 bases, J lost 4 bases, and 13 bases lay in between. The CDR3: CASSFTGGGETQYF. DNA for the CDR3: TGTGCCAGCAGTTTTACAGGTGGTGGAGAGACCCAGTACTTC.

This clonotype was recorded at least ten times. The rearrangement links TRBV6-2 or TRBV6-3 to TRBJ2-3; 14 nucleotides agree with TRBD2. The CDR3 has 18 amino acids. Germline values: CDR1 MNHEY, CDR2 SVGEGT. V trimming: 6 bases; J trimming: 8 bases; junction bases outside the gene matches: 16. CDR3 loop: CASSASWTSGGSPATQYF. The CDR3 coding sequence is TGTGCCAGCAGCGCCAGTTGGACTAGCGGGGGGTCCCCGGCTACGCAGTATTTT.

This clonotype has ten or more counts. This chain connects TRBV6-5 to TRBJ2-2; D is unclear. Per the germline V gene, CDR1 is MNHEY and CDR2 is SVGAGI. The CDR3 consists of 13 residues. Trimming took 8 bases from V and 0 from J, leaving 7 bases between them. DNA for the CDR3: TGTGCCAGCTCCTGGACGAACACCGGGGAGCTGTTTTTT. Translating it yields CASSWTNTGELFF.

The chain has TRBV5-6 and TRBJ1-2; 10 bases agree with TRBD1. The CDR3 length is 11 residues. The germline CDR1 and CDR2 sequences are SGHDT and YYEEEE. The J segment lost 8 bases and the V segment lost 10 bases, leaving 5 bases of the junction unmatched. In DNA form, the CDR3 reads TGTGCCTCCGGGACAGGGGTAGGCTACACCTTC. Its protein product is CASGTGVGYTF.

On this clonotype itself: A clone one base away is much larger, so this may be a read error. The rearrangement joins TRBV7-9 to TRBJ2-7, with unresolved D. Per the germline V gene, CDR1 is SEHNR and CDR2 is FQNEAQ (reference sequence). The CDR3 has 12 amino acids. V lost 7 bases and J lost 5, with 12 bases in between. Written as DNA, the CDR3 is TGTGCCAGCACCCTGACCTGGAACGAGCAGTACTTC. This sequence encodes CASTLTWNEQYF.

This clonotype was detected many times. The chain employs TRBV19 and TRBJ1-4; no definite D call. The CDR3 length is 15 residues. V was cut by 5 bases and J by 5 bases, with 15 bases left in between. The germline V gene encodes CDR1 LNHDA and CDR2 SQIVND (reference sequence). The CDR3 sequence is CASSFGGPLNEKLFF. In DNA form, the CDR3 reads TGTGCCAGTAGTTTTGGCGGGCCCCTGAATGAAAAACTGTTTTTT.

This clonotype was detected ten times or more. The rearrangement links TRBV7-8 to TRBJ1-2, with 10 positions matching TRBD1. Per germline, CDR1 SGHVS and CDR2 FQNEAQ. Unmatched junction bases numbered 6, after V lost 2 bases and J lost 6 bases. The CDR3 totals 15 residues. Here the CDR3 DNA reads TGTGCCAGCAGCTTAAGATCGGGGACAGGGGATGGCTACACCTTC. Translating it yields CASSLRSGTGDGYTF.

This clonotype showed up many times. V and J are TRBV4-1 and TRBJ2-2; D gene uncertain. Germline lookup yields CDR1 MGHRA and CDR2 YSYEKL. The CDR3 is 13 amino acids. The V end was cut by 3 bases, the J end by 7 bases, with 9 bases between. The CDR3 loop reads CASSHAAGGELFF. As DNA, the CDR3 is TGCGCCAGCAGCCATGCCGCTGGCGGGGAGCTGTTTTTT.

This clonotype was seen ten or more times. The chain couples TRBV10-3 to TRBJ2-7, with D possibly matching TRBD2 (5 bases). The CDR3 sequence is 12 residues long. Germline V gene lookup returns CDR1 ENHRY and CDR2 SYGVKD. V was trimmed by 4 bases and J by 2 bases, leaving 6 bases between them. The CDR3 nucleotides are TGTGCCATCAGTGGGGAGACCTACGAGCAGTACTTC. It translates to CAISGETYEQYF.

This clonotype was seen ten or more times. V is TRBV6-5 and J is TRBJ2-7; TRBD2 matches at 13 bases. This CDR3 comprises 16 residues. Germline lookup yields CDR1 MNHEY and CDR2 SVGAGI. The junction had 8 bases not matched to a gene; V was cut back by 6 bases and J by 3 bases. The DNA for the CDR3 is TGTGCCAGCAGCCGGACACGGACTAGCGGGGGCTACGAGCAGTACTTC. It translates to CASSRTRTSGGYEQYF.

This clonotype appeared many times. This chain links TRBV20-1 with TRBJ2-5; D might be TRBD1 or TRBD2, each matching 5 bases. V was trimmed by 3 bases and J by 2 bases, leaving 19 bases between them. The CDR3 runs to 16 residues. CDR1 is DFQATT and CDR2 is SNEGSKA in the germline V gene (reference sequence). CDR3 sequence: CSASTSGASRQETQYF. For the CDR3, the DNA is TGCAGTGCTAGCACTTCCGGGGCCTCAAGACAAGAGACCCAGTACTTC.

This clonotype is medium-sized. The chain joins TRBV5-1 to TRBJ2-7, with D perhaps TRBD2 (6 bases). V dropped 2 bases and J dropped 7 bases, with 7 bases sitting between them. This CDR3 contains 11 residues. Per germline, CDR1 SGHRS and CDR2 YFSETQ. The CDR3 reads CASSLGGEQYF. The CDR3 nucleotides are TGCGCCAGCAGCTTAGGAGGGGAGCAGTACTTC.